Presented here are 9 T cell receptor beta chains from one specimen sequenced in a study of tumor and adjacent non-tumor tissue in lung cancer. A modified ARM-PCR protocol with three rounds of nested PCR amplified TCRbeta. TCRdb reprocessed the multiplex PCR reads via MiXCR and lists one record per CDR3 protein. The sample has about 66,000 distinct CDR3 sequences; around three quarters are singletons. RNA was extracted from bulk tissue without any cell sorting. Sequencing was performed on lung tumor tissue. The receptors here all came from a man aged 60 to 75 with non-small cell lung cancer.

The rearrangement links TRBV29-1 to TRBJ1-1; TRBD1 matches 7 bases. This CDR3 has 13 amino acids. Germline-derived CDR1 and CDR2 are SQVTM and ANQGSEA. The CDR3 loop is CSASAGGDTGAFF. In DNA, the CDR3 is TGCAGTGCCTCGGCAGGGGGGGACACAGGAGCTTTCTTT.

As to this clonotype: At one end the junction does not follow the germline gene, possibly because of a read error. The V call is TRBV29-1, the J call TRBJ2-7; 14 nucleotides match TRBD2. The V gene's germline CDR1 is SQVTM and CDR2 ANQGSEA. The CDR3 contains 16 residues. The CDR3 loop reads CNVEDGPGLAGDEQYF. CDR3 in DNA: TGCAACGTTGAAGATGGGCCGGGACTAGCGGGAGACGAGCAGTACTTC.

In this sample, this clonotype is medium-sized. This CDR3 is CSVLLDSTTGELFF. The CDR3 DNA is TGCAGCGTCCTCTTGGACAGTACGACCGGGGAGCTGTTTTTT. The chain links TRBV29-1 to TRBJ2-2, with TRBD1 as a possible D gene (6 bases). Trimming removed 6 bases from V and 5 bases from J, with 16 bases in between. The CDR3 runs 14 residues. The V gene's germline CDR1 is SQVTM and CDR2 ANQGSEA.

As to this clonotype: This CDR3 is missing its conserved last phenylalanine or tryptophan, likely due to a read error. Because the CDR3's place on the DNA is in doubt, the DNA is left out and the CDR3 is given as listed by TCRdb. CDR3 region: CSVGSGEAEQFL. The V and J genes are TRBV29-1 and TRBJ2-1; the D call TRBD2 from the table was never checked on the DNA. Germline V gives CDR1 SQVTM, CDR2 ANQGSEA. The CDR3 spans 12 amino acids, including both terminal residues.

Remarks on this clonotype: A much larger clone lies one base from this, so it may be a read error. This chain uses TRBV28 with TRBJ2-7; 11 bases align to TRBD1. Germline-derived CDR1 and CDR2 are MDHEN and SYDVKM. The CDR3 runs to 15 residues. CDR3 sequence: CASNLGQGAAHEQYF. CDR3 coding DNA: TGTGCCAGCAATTTAGGACAGGGGGCCGCCCACGAGCAGTACTTC.

With respect to this clonotype: Because it lacks the conserved phenylalanine or tryptophan at the end, this CDR3 is likely a read error. The J gene is TRBJ2-5, the V gene TRBV6-1, with a possible D match to TRBD1 (5 bases). Germline loops: CDR1 MNHNS, CDR2 SASEGT. The CDR3 contains 13 residues. Trimming took 4 bases from V and 4 from J, leaving 10 bases between them. Written as DNA, the CDR3 is TGTGCCAGCAGTGGACAGATTCCAGAGACCCAGTACTCC. Translated, it gives CASSGQIPETQYS.

Turning to this clonotype: Its ends do not fully match the called genes, so a read error is possible. The chain recombines TRBV5-5 with TRBJ1-6; 7 nucleotides line up with TRBD1. The germline gives CDR1 SGHKS, CDR2 YYEKEE (reference sequence). The CDR3 extends over 12 amino acids. The CDR3 loop is CANSLETGQPNF. CDR3 DNA: TGTGCCAATAGCTTGGAAACGGGACAGCCTAACTTT. The whole variable domain, remainder taken from reference TRBV5-5 and TRBJ1-6, is DAGVTQSPTHLIKTRGQQVTLRCSPISGHKSVSWYQQVLGQGPQFIFQYYEKEERGRGNFPDRFSARQFPNYSSELNVNALLLGDSALYLCANSLETGQPNFGNGTRLTVT.

For this clonotype: In this CDR3 the conserved last residue, phenylalanine or tryptophan, is missing, so a read error is likely. The chain couples TRBV29-1 to TRBJ1-2, with 8 bases lining up with TRBD1. Germline CDR1 is SQVTM and CDR2 is ANQGSEA. CDR3 length: 16 amino acids. The CDR3 bases are TGCAGCGTTGAAGGGGGACAGGCACAAGTCCTGTATGTCTACACCTCC. It specifies CSVEGGQAQVLYVYTS.

V and J are TRBV29-1 and TRBJ2-3; 8 bases line up with TRBD1. Per germline, CDR1 SQVTM and CDR2 ANQGSEA. This CDR3 is built from 15 residues. CDR3 sequence (DNA): TGCGGCGCCCAGACAGGGGCGGGTAGCGCAGATACGCAGTATTTT. Its translation: CGAQTGAGSADTQYF.